Each of the 26 T cell receptor beta chains below was sequenced from the same sample in a study of cytotoxic CD8 clonotypes in ibrutinib-treated CLL. The protocol was immunoSEQ multiplex PCR, while the TCRdb copy is restricted to in-frame clones and leaves out a portion. The table includes a few hundred thousand clones, about 64% detected once. The sequencing here drew on PBMCs, taken after 36 months of ibrutinib treatment. Every receptor here comes from a human donor with chronic lymphocytic leukemia.

The V gene is TRBV19, the J gene TRBJ1-1; no definite D call. Trimming left V 6 bases short and J 0 bases short, with 14 bases between. This CDR3 comprises 15 residues. Germline assignment: CDR1 LNHDA and CDR2 SQIVND (reference sequence). The CDR3 loop is CASRGPMGLNTEAFF. The CDR3 DNA reads TGTGCCAGTAGAGGTCCAATGGGATTGAACACTGAAGCTTTCTTT.

The rearrangement joins TRBV28 to TRBJ2-2, with D possibly TRBD1 on 5 matching bases. CDR3 length equals 15 residues. Trimming removed 2 bases from V and 4 bases from J, with 11 bases in between. Germline CDR1 and CDR2: MDHEN and SYDVKM. In nucleotides, the CDR3 is TGTGCCAGCAGTTTAAACAGGAGCCCCACCGGGGAGCTGTTTTTT. Translated: CASSLNRSPTGELFF.

The rearrangement uses TRBV5-6 and TRBJ2-2; D is perhaps TRBD1 (5 bases). Deletions cut 0 bases from V and 4 bases from J, with 10 bases between. Per the germline V gene, CDR1 is SGHDT and CDR2 is YYEEEE. The CDR3 loop spans 15 amino acids. CDR3 DNA sequence: TGTGCCAGCAGCTTGGTAACAGGAAGCACCGGGGAGCTGTTTTTT. Its translation: CASSLVTGSTGELFF.

CDR3 protein: CASKRDRGQYEQYF. The CDR3 nucleotides are TGTGCCAGCAAACGGGACAGGGGTCAATACGAGCAGTACTTC. The chain is built from TRBV2 and TRBJ2-7; 10 nucleotides agree with TRBD1. The V and J ends lost 7 bases and 4 bases, in that order; junction bases with no gene match: 7. The germline gives CDR1 SNHLY, CDR2 FYNNEI. The CDR3 loop spans 14 amino acids.

CDR3 nucleotide sequence: TGTGCCAGCAGGCCCAGCGGGGGGGGAGAGACCCAGTACTTC. Its translation is CASRPSGGGETQYF. The V and J genes are TRBV2 and TRBJ2-5, with 10 bases aligning to TRBD2. Germline V lookup: CDR1 SNHLY, CDR2 FYNNEI. This CDR3 is built from 14 residues. V shed 6 bases and J 4 bases; nucleotides not matched to a gene: 5.

J is TRBJ2-7 and V is TRBV28; 9 bases fit TRBD1. This CDR3 is built from 15 residues. Germline V CDR1 and CDR2: MDHEN, SYDVKM. With 3 bases clipped from V and 7 bases from J, the junction kept 10 bases outside the gene matches. The CDR3 protein is CASSFRDRVYEEQYF. In DNA, the CDR3 is TGTGCCAGCAGTTTCCGGGACAGGGTTTATGAAGAGCAGTACTTC.

V is TRBV5-1 and J is TRBJ1-4; the match to TRBD1 covers 8 bases. The CDR3 sequence is 13 residues long. In germline, CDR1 is SGHRS, CDR2 YFSETQ. With V trimmed by 2 bases and J by 13 bases, 7 bases remained unmatched. The CDR3 DNA reads TGCGCCAGCAGCTTTGAAGGGACAGGCCGACTGTTTTTT. Translated: CASSFEGTGRLFF.

This chain uses TRBV18 with TRBJ2-7, with 9 bases identical to TRBD1. J lost 6 bases, V lost 0 bases, and 3 bases had no gene match. The CDR3 has 14 residues. Germline CDR1 is KGHSH and CDR2 is LQKENI. The CDR3 DNA follows: TGTGCCAGCTCACCACCGACGACAGGGGGCGAGCAGTACTTC. Its translation is CASSPPTTGGEQYF.

J is TRBJ2-3 and V is TRBV5-1; the D gene is possibly TRBD1 (7 bases). In germline, CDR1 is SGHRS, CDR2 YFSETQ. V was pared by 8 bases and J by 0 bases, with 13 bases between. The length of the CDR3 is 14 residues. The CDR3 sequence is CASSTGTSTDTQYF. The CDR3 DNA sequence: TGCGCCAGTTCGACAGGGACTAGCACAGATACGCAGTATTTT.

The gene calls are TRBV19 and TRBJ1-1; TRBD1 is a possible D gene (6 bases). CDR1 is LNHDA, CDR2 SQIVND, per germline (reference sequence). The germline V and J ends were trimmed by 7 bases and 4 bases, with 13 bases remaining between them. This CDR3 region has 13 residues. The CDR3 loop reads CASTTYRVTEAFF. CDR3 bases: TGTGCCAGTACTACTTACAGGGTCACTGAAGCTTTCTTT.

The gene calls are TRBV9 and TRBJ1-2; D perhaps matches TRBD1 (5 bases). CDR3 length: 15 residues. V was pared by 0 bases and J by 4 bases, with 13 bases between. The germline CDR1 and CDR2 sequences are SGDLS and YYNGEE. The CDR3 reads CASSVVGDPTYGYTF. CDR3 DNA: TGTGCCAGCAGCGTAGTGGGGGATCCTACCTATGGCTACACCTTC.

The chain uses TRBV6-5 and TRBJ2-7; TRBD1 is a possible D gene (6 bases). In germline, CDR1 is MNHEY, CDR2 SVGAGI. The CDR3 runs to 14 residues. Trimming removed 5 bases at V and 4 bases at J, with 15 bases between. CDR3 DNA sequence: TGTGCCAGCAGTCCCGGACAGCCAGGGTACGAGCAGTACTTC. Translation gives CASSPGQPGYEQYF.

This clone turned up a few times. The chain uses TRBV15 and TRBJ2-5, with D unclear. Trimming removed 1 base at V and 4 bases at J, with 7 bases between. The CDR3 runs 13 residues. CDR1 is LNHNV, CDR2 YYDKDF, per germline (reference sequence). In DNA form, the CDR3 reads TGTGCCACCAGCAGAGCCCCGGGAGAGACCCAGTACTTC. Encoded protein: CATSRAPGETQYF.

This chain links TRBV29-1 with TRBJ2-1; D gene unclear. Germline values: CDR1 SQVTM, CDR2 ANQGSEA. The CDR3 extends over 11 amino acids. V was cut by 3 bases and J by 10 bases, with 10 bases left in between. CDR3 residues: CSVDDSEEQFF. The CDR3 DNA reads as TGCAGCGTTGATGATTCGGAAGAGCAGTTCTTC.

In this sample, this clone turned up a few times. The gene calls are TRBV5-1 and TRBJ2-5, with 7 bases aligning to TRBD2. Germline assignment: CDR1 SGHRS and CDR2 YFSETQ. There are 15 residues in the CDR3. J was trimmed by 2 bases and V by 0 bases; bases with no gene match: 4. CDR3: CASSLASGVQETQYF. The CDR3 nucleotides are TGCGCCAGCAGCTTGGCTAGCGGAGTACAAGAGACCCAGTACTTC.

The chain's CDR3 is CASSLSPYEQYF. The CDR3 DNA reads as TGTGCCAGCAGCTTAAGCCCCTACGAGCAGTACTTC. This chain uses TRBV7-6 with TRBJ2-7, with D uncertain. The CDR3 length is 12 residues. Per germline, CDR1 SGHVS and CDR2 FNYEAQ. V was pared by 2 bases and J by 2 bases, with 4 bases between.

V usage is TRBV28 and J usage is TRBJ2-7; a possible D gene is TRBD2 (6 bases). From germline, CDR1 is MDHEN and CDR2 SYDVKM. The CDR3 runs to 16 residues. Trimming took 3 bases from V and 2 from J, leaving 17 bases between them. In DNA form, the CDR3 reads TGTGCCAGCAGTTTCGGGGGTGCGACGGGACCCTACGAGCAGTACTTC. Its protein is CASSFGGATGPYEQYF. The full variable domain, rest sourced from reference TRBV28 and TRBJ2-7, is DVKVTQSSRYLVKRTGEKVFLECVQDMDHENMFWYRQDPGLGLRLIYFSYDVKMKEKGDIPEGYSVSREKKERFSLILESASTNQTSMYLCASSFGGATGPYEQYFGPGTRLTVT.

The V gene is TRBV2, the J gene TRBJ2-7, with 8 bases fitting TRBD2. The CDR3 has 14 residues. The V and J ends lost 6 bases and 4 bases, in that order; junction bases with no gene match: 8. CDR1 SNHLY and CDR2 FYNNEI come from the germline V gene. CDR3 nucleotide sequence: TGTGCCAGCAGCGGGGGGGCGGGGGCTTACGAGCAGTACTTC. This translates into CASSGGAGAYEQYF.

The chain is built from TRBV6-6 and TRBJ1-5; perhaps TRBD1 as D (5 bases). The CDR3 spans 16 residues. CDR1 MNHNY and CDR2 SVGAGI come from the germline V gene (reference sequence). The V gene lost 5 bases and the J gene lost 3 bases, with 17 bases spanning the gap. CDR3 region: CASSRSGRGANQPQHF. CDR3 DNA: TGTGCCAGCAGTCGCTCAGGGAGAGGCGCCAATCAGCCCCAGCATTTT.

This chain uses TRBV5-6 with TRBJ2-7, with unresolved D. V dropped 3 bases and J dropped 2 bases, with 18 bases sitting between them. CDR1 is SGHDT and CDR2 is YYEEEE in the germline V gene. The CDR3 runs 16 residues. The CDR3 DNA is TGTGCCAGCAGCTGGACCTACAGAACGAAAACCTACGAGCAGTACTTC. It specifies CASSWTYRTKTYEQYF.

The chain recombines TRBV10-3 with TRBJ1-2, with unresolved D. The CDR3 has 13 residues. Trimming pared 3 bases from V and 4 bases from J, leaving 9 bases between. CDR1 and CDR2 (germline): ENHRY, SYGVKD. The CDR3 coding sequence is TGTGCCATCAGTGATCGATGGGCCTATGGCTACACCTTC. Protein sequence: CAISDRWAYGYTF.

The chain joins TRBV7-9 to TRBJ2-1, with TRBD1 matching over 7 bases. Unmatched junction bases numbered 8, after V lost 3 bases and J lost 0 bases. The germline CDR1 and CDR2 sequences are SEHNR and FQNEAQ (reference sequence). CDR3 length equals 17 residues. This CDR3 reads CASSFPPGDSSYNEQFF. The CDR3 DNA follows: TGTGCCAGCAGCTTCCCCCCAGGGGACAGCTCCTACAATGAGCAGTTCTTC.

This clone was seen a handful of times. The chain joins TRBV5-8 to TRBJ2-1; 7 bases line up with TRBD2. The CDR3 loop spans 16 amino acids. Germline CDR1 SGHTS, CDR2 YDEGEE. The V segment lost 0 bases and the J segment 9 bases; nucleotides outside the gene matches: 12. As DNA, the CDR3 is TGTGCCAGCAGCTTGGTGTCGGTAGTAGGGAGGGGTGAGCAGTTCTTC. This gives the protein CASSLVSVVGRGEQFF. The variable domain in full, completed from reference TRBV5-8 and TRBJ2-1, reads EAGVTQSPTHLIKTRGQQATLRCSPISGHTSVYWYQQALGLGLQFLLWYDEGEERNRGNFPPRFSGRQFPNYSSELNVNALELEDSALYLCASSLVSVVGRGEQFFGPGTRLTVL.

This clone was recorded a few times. The chain uses TRBV19 and TRBJ2-7, with D hard to call. CDR1 LNHDA and CDR2 SQIVND come from the germline V gene (reference sequence). CDR3 length: 14 residues. The germline V and J ends were trimmed by 5 bases and 3 bases, with 14 bases remaining between them. CDR3 amino acids: CASSPSTSSYEQYF. As DNA, the CDR3 is TGTGCCAGTAGTCCCTCGACGAGCAGCTACGAGCAGTACTTC.

This rearrangement joins TRBV7-3 to TRBJ2-5; 11 bases are shared with TRBD2. From germline, CDR1 is SGHTA and CDR2 FQGTGA. This CDR3 spans 15 amino acids. Trimming took 5 bases from V and 4 from J; bases not matched to a gene: 6. CDR3 sequence (DNA): TGTGCCAGCAGCACTAGCGGGAGAGGAGGAGAGACCCAGTACTTC. Protein sequence: CASSTSGRGGETQYF.

V gene TRBV9 combines with J gene TRBJ2-2, with no clear D. Germline V gene lookup returns CDR1 SGDLS and CDR2 YYNGEE. This CDR3 is built from 14 residues. V lost 0 bases, J lost 13 bases, and 16 bases lay in between. The CDR3 DNA reads TGTGCCAGCAGCGTAGGGTCATCTCCTCCGGGGCTGTTTTTT. It yields the protein CASSVGSSPPGLFF.